This TCR beta chain was documented in a study of T-cell memory formation after mild COVID-19. Study-wide context: The study found TCR clusters largely donor specific.

The CDR3 runs 14 residues. The V and J ends lost 7 bases and 2 bases respectively, with 9 bases between them. Study-level results: Certain responding clones were present in pre-infection memory, suggesting participation of cross-reactive memory. From day 15 to 85, contracting clones were balanced between CD4 and CD8, whereas later expanders leaned toward CD4+.

This clonotype was seen only a few times. The target antigen is unknown. Constant-segment primers were used for 5'RACE, and the resulting TCR alpha and TCR beta cDNA libraries carried sample barcodes and UMIs. Each CDR3 protein is one row after TCRdb ran MiXCR on the 5' RACE reads. Of about 290,000 distinct CDR3 sequences listed, about a sixth were seen once; the top ten hold about a fifth. Source material: PBMCs or a T cell subset sorted from them (not recorded which). This TCR was recovered from a man in his late teens or twenties who had mild COVID-19 (a few samples of this study predate the infection). Cell type and time point are not known. The rearrangement uses TRBV12-3 or TRBV12-4 and TRBJ2-6; TRBD1 is a possible D gene (6 bases). The CDR3 here is CASNPGAGANVLTF. CDR3 DNA: TGTGCCAGCAACCCAGGGGCTGGGGCCAACGTCCTGACTTTC.